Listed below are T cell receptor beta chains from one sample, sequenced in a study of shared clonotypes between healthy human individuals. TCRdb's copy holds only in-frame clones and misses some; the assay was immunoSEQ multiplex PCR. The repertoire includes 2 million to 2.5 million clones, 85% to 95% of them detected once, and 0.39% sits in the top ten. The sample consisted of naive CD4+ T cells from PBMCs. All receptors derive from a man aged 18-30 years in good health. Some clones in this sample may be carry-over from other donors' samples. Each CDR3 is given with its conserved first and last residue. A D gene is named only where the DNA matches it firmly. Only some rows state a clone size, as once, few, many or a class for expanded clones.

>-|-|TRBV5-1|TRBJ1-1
CASSQAPGGTEAFF
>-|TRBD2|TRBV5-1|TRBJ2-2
CASSTPGTSYVTGELFF
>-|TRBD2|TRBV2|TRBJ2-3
CASPGRERTDTQYF
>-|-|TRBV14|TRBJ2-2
CASSLLTGSDTGELFF
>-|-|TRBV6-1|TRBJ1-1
CASKEGWTEAFF
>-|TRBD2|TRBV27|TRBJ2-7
CASSLVAGYHLGSYEQYF
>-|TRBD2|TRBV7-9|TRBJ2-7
CASSSGGASGNPYEQYF
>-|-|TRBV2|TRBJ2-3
CASSEISGRGYSFPSTDTQYF
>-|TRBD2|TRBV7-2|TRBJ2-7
CASSSKREPSYEQYF
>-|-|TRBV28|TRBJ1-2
CASTPSGAGYTF
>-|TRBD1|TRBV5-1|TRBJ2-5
CASSTGQGQETQYF
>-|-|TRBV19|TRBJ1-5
CASSIGGRSNQPQHF
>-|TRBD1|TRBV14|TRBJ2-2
CASRDRGKNTGELFF
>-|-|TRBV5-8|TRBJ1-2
CASSHGLEAGYGYTF
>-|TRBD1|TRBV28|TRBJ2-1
CASRISGTGAYNEQFF
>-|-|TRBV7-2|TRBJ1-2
CASSTATDTNYGYTF
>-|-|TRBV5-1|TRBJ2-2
CASSSGPTNTGELFF
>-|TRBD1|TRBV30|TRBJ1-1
CAWNQGATEAFF
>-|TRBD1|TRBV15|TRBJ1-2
CATSRDRGQGENYGYTF
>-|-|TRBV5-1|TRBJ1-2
CASSAWGGGQHGYTF
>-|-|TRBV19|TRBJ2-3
CASRDRGAGGYVDTQYF
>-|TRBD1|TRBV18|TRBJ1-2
CASSPLTGENYGYTF
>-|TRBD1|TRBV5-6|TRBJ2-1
CASSTRGLQYNEQFF
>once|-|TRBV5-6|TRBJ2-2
CASSSSVTGELFF
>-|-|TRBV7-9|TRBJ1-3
CASSSGGSGNTIYF
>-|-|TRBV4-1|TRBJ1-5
CASSHHGGGVGADQPQHF
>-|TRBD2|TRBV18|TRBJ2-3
CASSPPAGGPADTQYF
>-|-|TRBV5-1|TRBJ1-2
CASSLEIRGGYTF
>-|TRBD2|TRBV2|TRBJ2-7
CASNWNRLAGNYEQYF
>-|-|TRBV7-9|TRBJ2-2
CASSLGAGGDVGELFF
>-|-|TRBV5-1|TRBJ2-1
CASAPPSSNEQFF
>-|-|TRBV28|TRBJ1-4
CASSLSDTNEKLFF
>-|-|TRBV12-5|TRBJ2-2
CASGSREPGELFF
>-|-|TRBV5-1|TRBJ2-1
CASSLGTLGNEQFF
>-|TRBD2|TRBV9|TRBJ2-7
CASSEGLGANEQYF
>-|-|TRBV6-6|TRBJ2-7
CASSYSWPASYEQYF
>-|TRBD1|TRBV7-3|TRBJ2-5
CASSYDREETQYF
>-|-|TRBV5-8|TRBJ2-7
CASSFSRQAPGSEQYF
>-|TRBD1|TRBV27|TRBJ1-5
CASSGGQGVGQPQHF
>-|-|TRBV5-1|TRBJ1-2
CASSFTPPDSSDYGYTF
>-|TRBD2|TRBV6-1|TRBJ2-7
CASNLELASYEQYF
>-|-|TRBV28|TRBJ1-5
CASSLLGPSNQPQHF
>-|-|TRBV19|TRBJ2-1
CASSRGSDEQFF
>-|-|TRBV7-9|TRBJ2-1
CASSRDAGYPVVQFF
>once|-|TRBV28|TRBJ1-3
CASSLSGFGASGNTIYF
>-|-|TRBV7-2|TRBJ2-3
CASRIEDTQYF
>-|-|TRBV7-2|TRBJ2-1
CASSRGEGLHYNEQFF